The entry below describes one TCR beta chain. The data stem from a study of T-cell memory formation after mild COVID-19. TCRdb re-called the 5' RACE reads through MiXCR, storing one row per CDR3 protein. Among 200,000 to 250,000 distinct CDR3 sequences listed, roughly a tenth were seen once. The sequenced sample was PBMCs or a T cell subset sorted from them (not recorded which). The TCR sequence derives from a man between 18 and 29 years old who had mild COVID-19 (a few samples of this study predate the infection). Cell type and time point are not known.

Written as DNA, the CDR3 is TGCAGCGCCTCTGGCAGGGTGGCGAACACTGAAGCTTTCTTT. As protein: CSASGRVANTEAFF. The gene calls are TRBV29-1 and TRBJ1-1; a weak D match, TRBD1 (5 bases). Germline V gene sequence: CDR1 SQVTM, CDR2 ANQGSEA. This CDR3 is 14 amino acids long. The V end was cut by 7 bases, the J end by 1 base, with 16 bases between.